These 13 T cell receptor beta chains were all obtained from the same sample, sequenced in a study of CD8 T cells in Susac syndrome. RNA totalling about 0.5 to 1 ug underwent reverse transcription with random hexamers. One entry per CDR3 protein, called by TCRdb with MiXCR from the immunoSEQ multiplex PCR reads. The table records around 150,000 distinct CDR3 sequences, 85% to 95% of them present only once. Sequenced input: CD8+ T cells from PBMCs. Receptors originate from a human donor with Susac syndrome.

The chain is built from TRBV7-6 and TRBJ2-1, with 7 bases lining up with TRBD1. Germline V lookup: CDR1 SGHVS, CDR2 FNYEAQ. Losses at the gene ends were 5 bases for V and 8 bases for J; bases not matched to a gene: 6. This CDR3 contains 13 residues. In DNA form, the CDR3 reads TGTGCCAGCAGCGTTTACAGGGGCGATGAGCAGTTCTTC. Amino acids: CASSVYRGDEQFF.

J is TRBJ2-7 and V is TRBV10-2; the match to TRBD1 covers 7 bases. The germline V gene has CDR1 WSHSY and CDR2 SAAADI. This CDR3 is 13 amino acids long. J was trimmed by 1 base and V by 8 bases; bases with no gene match: 5. The CDR3 is CASLGDSSYEQYF. DNA of the CDR3: TGCGCCAGCTTGGGGGACAGTTCCTACGAGCAGTACTTC.

The chain links TRBV9 to TRBJ2-3, with D uncertain. The CDR3 is 12 residues long. V was trimmed by 5 bases and J by 4 bases, leaving 8 bases between them. Germline CDR1 SGDLS, CDR2 YYNGEE. In nucleotides, the CDR3 is TGTGCCAGCAGTTCAGCCCCAGATACGCAGTATTTT. Its protein product is CASSSAPDTQYF.

The chain is built from TRBV5-4 and TRBJ2-5; D call uncertain. V gave up 4 bases and J gave up 5 bases, with 15 bases separating them. This CDR3 has 14 residues. Germline V gives CDR1 SGHNT, CDR2 YYREEE (reference sequence). In nucleotides, the CDR3 is TGTGCCAGCAGCCCCGACGAGCTCTTTGAGACCCAGTACTTC. Translating gives CASSPDELFETQYF.

This chain joins TRBV6-5 and TRBJ1-2; no clear D gene. The germline CDR1 and CDR2 sequences are MNHEY and SVGAGI. The CDR3 is 11 residues long. V was cut by 5 bases and J by 13 bases, with 14 bases left in between. CDR3 nucleotides: TGTGCCAGCAGTGACCGACTTTCCCTCACCTTC. Its translation: CASSDRLSLTF.

The chain is built from TRBV6-1 and TRBJ1-5; no firm D call. The CDR3 runs to 11 residues. The germline gives CDR1 MNHNS, CDR2 SASEGT. V was cut by 6 bases and J by 8 bases, with 8 bases left in between. CDR3 DNA sequence: TGTGCCAGCAGCTGGGAAAAGCCCCAGCATTTT. Encoded protein: CASSWEKPQHF.

V and J are TRBV5-6 and TRBJ2-2; D is undetermined. Trimming removed 4 bases from V and 5 bases from J, with 6 bases in between. In germline, CDR1 is SGHDT, CDR2 YYEEEE. CDR3 length: 12 residues. The CDR3 sequence: CASSPLTGELFF. CDR3 DNA sequence: TGTGCCAGCAGCCCGCTGACCGGGGAGCTGTTTTTT.

The chain recombines TRBV27 with TRBJ2-5; D is possibly TRBD1 (6 bases). V was shortened by 1 base and J by 11 bases, with 14 bases between the two germline ends. CDR1 MNHEY and CDR2 SMNVEV come from the germline V gene (reference sequence). CDR3 length: 13 amino acids. CDR3 region: CASSLFMDSLQYF. CDR3 nucleotide sequence: TGTGCCAGCAGTTTATTTATGGACAGTTTACAGTACTTC.

The CDR3: CASSGVGDRPNTYGYTF. The CDR3 bases are TGTGCCAGCAGTGGGGTTGGCGACAGACCAAACACCTATGGCTACACCTTC. The chain recombines TRBV12-3 or TRBV12-4 with TRBJ1-2; D possibly corresponds to TRBD1 (5 bases). This CDR3 has 17 amino acids. V shed 5 bases and J shed 4 bases, with 23 bases lying between them.

The V and J genes are TRBV10-3 and TRBJ2-7; TRBD1 might be the D (5 bases). Trimming removed 3 bases at V and 4 bases at J, with 10 bases between. Germline CDR1 and CDR2: ENHRY and SYGVKD. The CDR3 has 13 residues. CDR3 sequence: CAISEGATYEQYF. The CDR3 DNA reads TGTGCCATCAGTGAAGGGGCAACTTACGAGCAGTACTTC.

V is TRBV27 and J is TRBJ1-5, with a tentative D call TRBD1 (5 bases). Looked up from germline, CDR1 is MNHEY and CDR2 is SMNVEV (reference sequence). Trimming took 2 bases from V and 9 from J, leaving 11 bases between them. The CDR3 is 13 amino acids. For the CDR3, the DNA is TGTGCCAGCAGTTTAGACAGCGAAGGGCCCCAGCATTTT. Amino acid sequence: CASSLDSEGPQHF.

CDR3 loop: CASRGTADGYTF. CDR3 nucleotide sequence: TGCGCCAGCAGGGGCACAGCTGATGGCTACACCTTC. This rearrangement joins TRBV10-2 to TRBJ1-2; D call uncertain. CDR1 is WSHSY and CDR2 is SAAADI in the germline V gene. V lost 6 bases, J lost 6 bases, and 11 bases lay in between. The CDR3 is made up of 12 amino acids.

The table lists this clonotype with a few counts. The chain recombines TRBV28 with TRBJ2-7, with 14 nucleotides matching TRBD2. The CDR3 is 15 amino acids. The germline CDR1 and CDR2 sequences are MDHEN and SYDVKM. The CDR3 bases are TGTGCTTCTTCCGACGGGACTAGCGGGAGCTACGAGCAGTACTTC. Protein: CASSDGTSGSYEQYF.